Below, 5 T cell receptor beta chains from the same sample are listed, as sequenced in a study of T cell responses to AZD1222 COVID-19 vaccine. Repertoires were generated with immunoSEQ multiplex PCR, while TCRdb's copy carries only in-frame clones and drops some. Found here are 130,000 or so clones, just over 85% of them singletons; the top ten hold 9% to 15%. The sequencing used peripheral blood, collected on day 0 of AZD1222 vaccination. These receptors originate from an adult in good health.

This chain links TRBV5-1 with TRBJ2-7; D uncertain. This CDR3 region has 13 residues. Germline CDR1 and CDR2: SGHRS and YFSETQ. V was pared by 0 bases and J by 6 bases, with 10 bases between. CDR3 region: CASSLEPTSEQYF. The CDR3 DNA reads as TGCGCCAGCAGCTTGGAGCCGACCAGCGAGCAGTACTTC.

The rearrangement uses TRBV7-9 and TRBJ2-1; 8 bases fit TRBD2. Trimming cost V 8 bases and J 7 bases; bases outside gene matches: 4. The CDR3 has 12 residues. Germline lookup yields CDR1 SEHNR and CDR2 FQNEAQ (reference sequence). The CDR3 coding sequence is TGTGCCAGCCGGGGGGGTTGGAATGAGCAGTTCTTC. Translated: CASRGGWNEQFF.

This sequence joins TRBV7-2 and TRBJ1-5; no definite D call. V lost 7 bases, J lost 4 bases, and 11 bases lay in between. Germline V CDR1 and CDR2: SGHTA, FQGNSA. CDR3 length: 13 amino acids. CDR3 in amino acids: CASTLGPNQPQHF. The CDR3 DNA follows: TGTGCCAGCACCCTCGGGCCAAATCAGCCCCAGCATTTT. Full variable domain (rest looked up from reference TRBV7-2 and TRBJ1-5): GAGVSQSPSNKVTEKGKDVELRCDPISGHTALYWYRQSLGQGLEFLIYFQGNSAPDKSGLPSDRFSAERTGGSVSTLTIQRTQQEDSAVYLCASTLGPNQPQHFGDGTRLSIL.

The chain employs TRBV6-5 and TRBJ2-7, with 8 bases lining up with TRBD2. V was pared by 5 bases and J by 2 bases, with 8 bases of the junction left unmatched. Germline CDR1 MNHEY, CDR2 SVGAGI. The CDR3 runs to 15 residues. The DNA of the CDR3 is TGTGCCAGCAGTCGCCGGGGGGGTACAACCTACGAGCAGTACTTC. Protein sequence: CASSRRGGTTYEQYF.

This rearrangement joins TRBV5-5 to TRBJ1-4; TRBD1 might be the D (5 bases). The germline V gene encodes CDR1 SGHKS and CDR2 YYEKEE (reference sequence). The CDR3 sequence is 17 residues long. Deletions cut 1 base from V and 4 bases from J, with 17 bases between. CDR3 loop: CASSLSAGRHDNEKLFF. In DNA, the CDR3 is TGTGCCAGCAGCTTGTCGGCAGGGAGGCATGATAATGAAAAACTGTTTTTT.